The rows below give T cell receptor beta chains drawn from one sample of a study of blood T cell repertoires in COVID-19. Generated by immunoSEQ multiplex PCR, the TCRdb table keeps only in-frame clones and is missing some. The repertoire holds around 70,000 clones, with about 80% as singletons. Sequencing used peripheral blood. The receptors were gathered from a human donor in a cohort sampled during active COVID-19. Both conserved end residues are part of each CDR3. A D gene is named only where the DNA matches it firmly. Only part of the rows carry a size: once, few, many, or a class if the clone is expanded.

>TRBV29-1|.|.|TRBJ2-3
CSVSVGRGAGDTQYF
TGCAGCGTCTCAGTAGGGAGGGGGGCAGGAGATACGCAGTATTTT
>TRBV24-1|.|.|TRBJ2-1
CATSDTSRPYNEQFF
TGTGCCACCAGTGACACTAGCCGACCATACAATGAGCAGTTCTTC
>TRBV7-6|once|TRBD2|TRBJ2-1
CASSPRGTSEDEQFF
TGTGCCAGCAGCCCGCGCGGGACTAGCGAAGATGAGCAGTTCTTC
>TRBV5-1|.|.|TRBJ2-1
CASSLGQFNNEQFF
TGCGCCAGCAGCCTCGGACAGTTTAACAATGAGCAGTTCTTC
>TRBV2|.|.|TRBJ1-2
CASGVWQGNYGYTF
TGTGCCAGCGGGGTTTGGCAGGGTAACTATGGCTACACCTTC
>TRBV6-2/TRBV6-3|.|.|TRBJ2-3
CASSYEGGKGDTQYF
TGTGCCAGCAGTTACGAAGGGGGAAAGGGAGATACGCAGTATTTT
>TRBV7-9|few|TRBD1|TRBJ2-7
CASSADRGIGDEQYF
TGTGCCAGCAGCGCAGACAGGGGAATAGGGGACGAGCAGTACTTC
>TRBV7-9|.|TRBD1|TRBJ2-3
CASSPGTGEADTQYF
TGTGCCAGCAGCCCCGGGACAGGGGAGGCAGATACGCAGTATTTT
>TRBV7-2|.|TRBD1|TRBJ1-5
CASSLRDSREGPQHF
TGTGCCAGCAGCTTGAGGGACAGCCGGGAAGGGCCCCAGCATTTT
>TRBV4-2|.|TRBD2|TRBJ2-3
CASSQDLRTSGYTDTQYF
TGTGCCAGCAGCCAAGATCTCAGGACTAGCGGATACACAGATACGCAGTATTTT
>TRBV19|.|.|TRBJ1-2
CASTRGEAAYGYTF
TGTGCCAGTACCCGGGGGGAGGCCGCGTATGGCTACACCTTC
>TRBV11-1|.|.|TRBJ2-7
CASSRGGVYEQYF
TGTGCCAGCAGCCGTGGGGGCGTCTACGAGCAGTACTTC
>TRBV12-5|.|TRBD1|TRBJ1-1
CASGLPNRGIAEAFF
TGTGCTAGTGGTTTGCCGAACAGGGGAATCGCTGAAGCTTTCTTT
>TRBV30|.|.|TRBJ1-6
CAWKGHKNNSPLHF
TGTGCCTGGAAAGGACACAAGAATAATTCACCCCTCCACTTT
>TRBV7-2|.|.|TRBJ2-2
CASSLVRGDTGELFF
TGTGCCAGCAGCTTAGTCAGGGGCGACACCGGGGAGCTGTTTTTT
>TRBV19|.|.|TRBJ2-4
CASSIEENIQYF
TGTGCCAGTAGTATTGAGGAAAACATTCAGTACTTC
>TRBV5-4|once|.|TRBJ1-4
CASSPRGAGNEKLFF
TGTGCCAGCAGCCCTCGGGGGGCGGGTAATGAAAAACTGTTTTTT
>TRBV6-6|.|TRBD2|TRBJ2-4
CASSRLAGGTAAKNIQYF
TGTGCCAGCAGTCGACTAGCGGGAGGGACAGCAGCCAAAAACATTCAGTACTTC
>TRBV6-4|.|.|TRBJ2-1
CASSDSVDEQFF
TGTGCCAGCAGTGACTCTGTAGATGAGCAGTTCTTC
>TRBV4-1|.|TRBD1|TRBJ2-5
CASSPTGGVETQYF
TGCGCCAGCAGCCCTACAGGGGGCGTTGAGACCCAGTACTTC
>TRBV19|.|TRBD1|TRBJ1-1
CATSIPYGYRGTEAFF
TGTGCCACCTCGATTCCCTACGGGTACAGGGGCACTGAAGCTTTCTTT
>TRBV6-2/TRBV6-3|once|.|TRBJ2-2
CASSYGQTNTGELFF
TGTGCCAGCAGTTACGGACAAACGAACACCGGGGAGCTGTTTTTT
>TRBV7-2|.|TRBD1|TRBJ2-3
CASSYRGRRGTDTQYF
TGTGCCAGCAGCTACAGGGGCCGAAGGGGGACAGATACGCAGTATTTT
>TRBV27|.|TRBD2|TRBJ2-5
CASSLRRGQETQYF
TGTGCCAGCAGTTTACGGCGGGGGCAAGAGACCCAGTACTTC
>TRBV27|.|.|TRBJ2-1
CASSFRVGSNEQFF
TGTGCCAGCAGTTTCAGGGTGGGATCAAATGAGCAGTTCTTC
>TRBV11-2|.|.|TRBJ2-5
CASSLPTGAGETQYF
TGTGCCAGCAGCTTGCCGACGGGAGCAGGCGAGACCCAGTACTTC
>TRBV5-1|.|.|TRBJ1-4
CASSLASETTNEKLFF
TGCGCCAGCAGCTTGGCCTCGGAGACAACTAATGAAAAACTGTTTTTT
>TRBV10-2|.|TRBD1|TRBJ2-2
CASSERQGAGELFF
TGCGCCAGCAGTGAACGCCAGGGGGCCGGGGAGCTGTTTTTT